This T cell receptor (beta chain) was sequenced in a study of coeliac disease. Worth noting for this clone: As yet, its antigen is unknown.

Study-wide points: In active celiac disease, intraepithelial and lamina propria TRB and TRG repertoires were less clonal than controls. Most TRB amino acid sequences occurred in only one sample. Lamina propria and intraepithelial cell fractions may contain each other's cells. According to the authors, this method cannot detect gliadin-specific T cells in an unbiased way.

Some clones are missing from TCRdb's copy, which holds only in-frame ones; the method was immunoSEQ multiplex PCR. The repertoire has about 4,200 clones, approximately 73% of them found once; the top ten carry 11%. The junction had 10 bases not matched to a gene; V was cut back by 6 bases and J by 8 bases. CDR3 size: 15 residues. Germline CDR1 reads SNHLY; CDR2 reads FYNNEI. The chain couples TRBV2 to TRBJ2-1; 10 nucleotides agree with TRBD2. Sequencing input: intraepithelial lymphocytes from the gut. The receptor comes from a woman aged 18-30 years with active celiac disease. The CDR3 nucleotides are TGTGCCAGCAGGAAGCTAGCGGGGGATGTATATGAGCAGTTCTTC. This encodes CASRKLAGDVYEQFF.